The entry below gives a single T cell receptor (beta chain) sequence along with its context. These data originate in a study of neoadjuvant anti-PD-1 for oral cavity cancer. Study-level information: Most patients had three to four biweekly doses of 3 mg/kg nivolumab before resection.

Germline V gene sequence: CDR1 MGHRA, CDR2 YSYEKL. The CDR3 totals 15 residues. The V and J ends lost 5 bases and 8 bases, in that order; junction bases with no gene match: 8. Six replicates per PBMC sample, mostly from roughly 500 ng of genomic DNA. Sequencing used immunoSEQ multiplex PCR; TCRdb keeps in-frame clones, though not all of them. This sample has under 85,000 clones; around 80% occur once, and the top ten carry around 3%. The clonotype comes from a person aged 35-79 years with oral cavity squamous cell carcinoma. The V gene is TRBV4-1, the J gene TRBJ1-4; 10 positions match TRBD1. The specimen comprised PBMCs, sampled before nivolumab (anti-PD-1) treatment. The CDR3, as DNA: TGCGCCAGCAGCGGAGCCGGGACAGGGGAAGAAAAACTGTTTTTT. Amino acid sequence: CASSGAGTGEEKLFF.